The 17 T cell receptor beta chains below come from one sample, sequenced in a study of CDR3 diversity in severe acne. TCRdb ran MiXCR on the PCR reads and lists one entry per CDR3 protein. The sample contains more than 85,000 distinct CDR3 sequences, more than 45% of which appear only once. The sample taken for sequencing was blood. These receptors all come from a male donor with acne.

With regard to this clonotype: A much more abundant neighbour one base away suggests this may be a read error. The V call is TRBV2, the J call TRBJ2-5; D might be TRBD1 or TRBD2, each matching 5 bases. There are 14 residues in the CDR3. The V end lost 5 bases, the J end lost 5 bases, and 15 bases lay between the germline ends. CDR1 SNHLY and CDR2 FYNNEI come from the germline V gene. The CDR3 reads CASSPGAGWETQYF. CDR3 DNA sequence: TGTGCCAGCAGTCCCGGGGCAGGGTGGGAGACCCAGTACTTC.

The chain employs TRBV20-1 and TRBJ2-7; D remains unclear. V dropped 7 bases and J dropped 1 base, with 8 bases sitting between them. Germline CDR1 and CDR2: DFQATT and SNEGSKA (reference sequence). The CDR3 runs to 11 residues. The CDR3 region is CSVPISYEQYF. CDR3 DNA: TGCAGTGTCCCTATTTCCTACGAGCAGTACTTC.

This clonotype was counted between two and nine times. The V call is TRBV24-1, the J call TRBJ2-2; D may be TRBD1 (6 bases). The CDR3 extends over 11 amino acids. V lost 10 bases and J lost 9, with 11 bases in between. Germline V gives CDR1 KGHDR, CDR2 SFDVKD. CDR3 region: CATQGTRELFF. The CDR3 DNA is TGTGCCACTCAGGGGACCCGGGAGCTGTTTTTT.

With respect to this clonotype: The junction departs from the called germline gene at one end, perhaps through a read error. The chain employs TRBV10-3 and TRBJ1-5; 8 bases fit TRBD1. This CDR3 region has 14 residues. The germline CDR1 and CDR2 sequences are ENHRY and SYGVKD. The CDR3 reads CASSMTGAVQPQHF. CDR3 DNA: TGTGCCAGCAGTATGACAGGGGCGGTGCAGCCCCAGCATTTT.

Comments on this clonotype: This is likely a read error, given that the CDR3 carries no conserved phenylalanine or tryptophan at its end. The DNA is left out, because the CDR3 cannot be placed on it with certainty; the CDR3 is given as TCRdb lists it. The chain is built from TRBV6-2 or TRBV6-3 and TRBJ2-7; the listed D gene, TRBD1, was not tested against the DNA. The CDR3 length equals 9 residues, ends included. Germline-derived CDR1 and CDR2 are MNHEY and SVGEGT. The CDR3: CASSYGGSR.

On this clonotype: Just one base apart from a much larger clone, this may be a read error. The chain recombines TRBV7-2 with TRBJ2-6, with D possibly TRBD1 on 5 matching bases. V gave up 1 base and J gave up 2 bases, with 6 bases separating them. Germline V gene data show CDR1 as SGHTA and CDR2 as FQGNSA. There are 15 residues in the CDR3. CDR3 loop: CASSLEGTGANVLTF. CDR3 sequence (DNA): TGTGCCAGCAGCTTAGAGGGGACTGGGGCCAACGTCCTGACTTTC.

The CDR3 loop is CASSLTPGGNEQFF. CDR3 DNA sequence: TGTGCCAGCAGCTTAACGCCCGGGGGCAATGAGCAGTTCTTC. The chain carries TRBV7-6 and TRBJ2-1, with D possibly matching TRBD2 (6 bases). V was shortened by 2 bases and J by 6 bases, with 11 bases between the two germline ends. Germline values: CDR1 SGHVS, CDR2 FNYEAQ. This CDR3 contains 14 residues. The entire variable domain, with the rest obtained from reference TRBV7-6 and TRBJ2-1, is as follows: GAGVSQSPRYKVTKRGQDVALRCDPISGHVSLYWYRQALGQGPEFLTYFNYEAQQDKSGLPNDRFSAERPEGSISTLTIQRTEQRDSAMYRCASSLTPGGNEQFFGPGTRLTVL.

The chain has TRBV25-1 and TRBJ1-5; D is uncertain. This CDR3 region has 14 residues. With 3 bases removed from V and 2 bases from J, the gap between germline ends came to 8 bases. Looked up from germline, CDR1 is MGHDK and CDR2 is SYGVNS. CDR3 nucleotides: TGTGCCAGCAGTGACGGTTGGGGCAATCAGCCCCAGCATTTT. It translates to CASSDGWGNQPQHF.

This clonotype was counted once. Sequence at one end of the junction differs from germline and may be a read error. This sequence joins TRBV7-9 and TRBJ2-7; a possible D gene is TRBD1 (6 bases). CDR1 and CDR2 from the germline V gene are SEHNR and FQNEAQ (reference sequence). There are 13 residues in the CDR3. In DNA, the CDR3 is TGTGCCAGCAGCTTGGGACAAGTCTACGAGCAGCACTTC. This gives the protein CASSLGQVYEQHF.

On this clonotype: This may come from a read error, since a much larger clone is one base off. Lacking the conserved final phenylalanine or tryptophan, this CDR3 likely reflects a read error. The chain employs TRBV6-4 and TRBJ1-6; D may be TRBD1 (5 bases). The CDR3 totals 14 residues. Trimming removed 3 bases at V and 7 bases at J, with 10 bases between. CDR1 is MRHNA, CDR2 SNTAGT, per germline. The DNA for the CDR3 is TGTGCCAGCAGTGAGTTCCGGGGGAATTCACCCCTCCACTAT. Residues: CASSEFRGNSPLHY.

The V call is TRBV29-1, the J call TRBJ2-5; 9 bases align to TRBD1. Germline V gene lookup returns CDR1 SQVTM and CDR2 ANQGSEA. Unmatched junction bases numbered 4, after V lost 3 bases and J lost 5 bases. This CDR3 has 13 amino acids. The CDR3, as DNA: TGCAGCGTTGAGGACAGGGGAATCGAGACCCAGTACTTC. This translates into CSVEDRGIETQYF.

At least ten counts were recorded for this clonotype. A read error may explain this, as a much larger clone is one base away. The DNA of the CDR3 is TGCAGTGCTAGGGACAAATACGAGCAGTACTTC. As protein: CSARDKYEQYF. The chain is built from TRBV20-1 and TRBJ2-7; a weak D match, TRBD1 (5 bases). The CDR3 has 11 amino acids. Trimming took 3 bases from V and 4 from J, leaving 7 bases between them. Looked up from germline, CDR1 is DFQATT and CDR2 is SNEGSKA (reference sequence).

This clonotype was observed many times. This sequence joins TRBV5-1 and TRBJ2-3; D might be TRBD2 (6 bases). The CDR3 length is 14 residues. The germline V gene encodes CDR1 SGHRS and CDR2 YFSETQ. Trimming stripped 7 bases from V and 2 bases from J, with 14 bases between. CDR3 residues: CASCPGLDTDTQYF. DNA for the CDR3: TGCGCCAGCTGTCCGGGACTCGACACAGATACGCAGTATTTT.

The chain combines TRBV28 with TRBJ1-6; D ambiguous. This CDR3 is built from 14 residues. V lost 8 bases to trimming and J lost 4 bases, with 12 bases between them. Germline CDR1 and CDR2: MDHEN and SYDVKM. CDR3 coding DNA: TGTGCCAGCGGGCCGGGAGGTTATAATTCACCCCTCCACTTT. Protein: CASGPGGYNSPLHF.

Ten or more counts support this clonotype. This chain joins TRBV2 and TRBJ2-1, with D unclear. Germline values: CDR1 SNHLY, CDR2 FYNNEI. The CDR3 has 13 residues. V was cut by 7 bases and J by 0 bases, with 7 bases left in between. Here the CDR3 DNA reads TGTGCCAGCACGGGCAGCTCCTACAATGAGCAGTTCTTC. Protein: CASTGSSYNEQFF.

V usage is TRBV3-1 and J usage is TRBJ1-6; possible D gene TRBD1, 5 bases. Per the germline V gene, CDR1 is LGHDT and CDR2 is YNNKEL (reference sequence). The CDR3 spans 14 residues. The germline V and J ends were trimmed by 6 bases and 8 bases, with 14 bases remaining between them. The CDR3: CASSRTGAHSPLHF. DNA of the CDR3: TGTGCCAGCAGTCGCACCGGGGCGCATTCACCCCTCCACTTT.

This clonotype was observed many times. The V call is TRBV7-2, the J call TRBJ2-7, with 8 bases lining up with TRBD2. Unmatched junction bases numbered 6, after V lost 5 bases and J lost 0 bases. The germline V gene encodes CDR1 SGHTA and CDR2 FQGNSA. The CDR3 is made up of 15 amino acids. The CDR3: CASSGIGGVSYEQYF. In nucleotides, the CDR3 is TGTGCCAGCAGCGGCATCGGGGGGGTCTCCTACGAGCAGTACTTC.